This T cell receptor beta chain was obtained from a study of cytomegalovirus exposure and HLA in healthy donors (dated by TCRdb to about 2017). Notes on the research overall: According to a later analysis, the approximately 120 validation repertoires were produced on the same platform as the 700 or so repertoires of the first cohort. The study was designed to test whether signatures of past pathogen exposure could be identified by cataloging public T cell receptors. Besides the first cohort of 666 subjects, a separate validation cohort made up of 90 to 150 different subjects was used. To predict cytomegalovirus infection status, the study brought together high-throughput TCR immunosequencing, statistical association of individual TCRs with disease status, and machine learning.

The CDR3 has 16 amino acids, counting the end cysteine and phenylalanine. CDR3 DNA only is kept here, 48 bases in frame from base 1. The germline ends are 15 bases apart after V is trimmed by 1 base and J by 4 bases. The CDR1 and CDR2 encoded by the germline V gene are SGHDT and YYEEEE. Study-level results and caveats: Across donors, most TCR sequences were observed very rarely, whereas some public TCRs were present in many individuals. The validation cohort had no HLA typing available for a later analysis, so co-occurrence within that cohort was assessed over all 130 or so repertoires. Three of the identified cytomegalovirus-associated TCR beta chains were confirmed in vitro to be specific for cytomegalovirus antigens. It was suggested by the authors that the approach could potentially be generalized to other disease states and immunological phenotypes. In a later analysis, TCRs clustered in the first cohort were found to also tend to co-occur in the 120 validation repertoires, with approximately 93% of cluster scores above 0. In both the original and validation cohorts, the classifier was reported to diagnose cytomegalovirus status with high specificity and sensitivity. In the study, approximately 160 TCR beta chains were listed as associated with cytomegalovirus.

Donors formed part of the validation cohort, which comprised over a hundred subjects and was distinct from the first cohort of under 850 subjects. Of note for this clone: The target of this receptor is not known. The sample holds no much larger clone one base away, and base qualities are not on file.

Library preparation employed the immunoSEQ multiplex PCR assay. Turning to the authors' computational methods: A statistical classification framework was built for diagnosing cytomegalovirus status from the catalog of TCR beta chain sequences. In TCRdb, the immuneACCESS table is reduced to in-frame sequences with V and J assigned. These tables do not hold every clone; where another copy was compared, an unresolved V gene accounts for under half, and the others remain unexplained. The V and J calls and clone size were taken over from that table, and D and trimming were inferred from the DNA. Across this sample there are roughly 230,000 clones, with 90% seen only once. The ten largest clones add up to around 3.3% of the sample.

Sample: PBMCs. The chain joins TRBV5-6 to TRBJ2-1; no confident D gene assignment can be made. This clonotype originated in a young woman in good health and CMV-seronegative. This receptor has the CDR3 CASSLPQVDVYNEQFF. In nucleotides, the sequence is TGTGCCAGCAGCTTGCCCCAGGTCGATGTGTACAATGAGCAGTTCTTC.